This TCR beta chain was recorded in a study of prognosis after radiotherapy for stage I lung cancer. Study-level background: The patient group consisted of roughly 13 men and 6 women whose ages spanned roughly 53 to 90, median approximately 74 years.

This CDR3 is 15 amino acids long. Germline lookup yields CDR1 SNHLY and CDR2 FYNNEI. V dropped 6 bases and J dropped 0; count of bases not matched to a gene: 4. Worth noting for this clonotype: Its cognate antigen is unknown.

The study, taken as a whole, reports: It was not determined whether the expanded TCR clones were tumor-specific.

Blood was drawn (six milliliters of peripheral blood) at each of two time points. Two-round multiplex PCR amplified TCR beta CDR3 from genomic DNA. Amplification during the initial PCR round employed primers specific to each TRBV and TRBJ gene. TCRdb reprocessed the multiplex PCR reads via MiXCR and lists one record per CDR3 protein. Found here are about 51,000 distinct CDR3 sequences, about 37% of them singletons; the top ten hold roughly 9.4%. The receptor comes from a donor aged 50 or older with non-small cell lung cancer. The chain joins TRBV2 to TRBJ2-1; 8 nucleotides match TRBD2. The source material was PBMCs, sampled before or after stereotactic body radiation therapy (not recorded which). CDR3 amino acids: CASRVGTSSYNEQFF. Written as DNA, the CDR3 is TGTGCCAGCAGGGTAGGGACTAGCTCCTACAATGAGCAGTTCTTC.